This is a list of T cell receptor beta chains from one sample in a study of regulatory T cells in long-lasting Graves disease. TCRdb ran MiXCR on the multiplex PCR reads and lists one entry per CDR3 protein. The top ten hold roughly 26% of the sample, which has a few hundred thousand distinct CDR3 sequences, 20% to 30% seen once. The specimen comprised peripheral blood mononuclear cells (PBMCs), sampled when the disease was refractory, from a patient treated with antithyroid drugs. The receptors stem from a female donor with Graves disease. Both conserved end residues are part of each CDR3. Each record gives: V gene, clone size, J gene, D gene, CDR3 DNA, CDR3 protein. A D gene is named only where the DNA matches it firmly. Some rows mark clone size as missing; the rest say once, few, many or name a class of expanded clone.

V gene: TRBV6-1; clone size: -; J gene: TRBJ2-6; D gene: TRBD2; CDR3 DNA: TGTGCCGGGGGCGCGGGGGGCTCTGGGGCCAACGTCCTGACTTTC; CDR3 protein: CAGGAGGSGANVLTF
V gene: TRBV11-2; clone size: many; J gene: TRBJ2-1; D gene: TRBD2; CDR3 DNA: TGTGCCAGCAGCTTAGTATTAGCGGGAACCTACAATGAGCAGTTCTTC; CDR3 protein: CASSLVLAGTYNEQFF
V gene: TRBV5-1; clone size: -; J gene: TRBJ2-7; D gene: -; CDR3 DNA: TGCGCCAGCAGCTTGGCCGCGAAGGGGGGGTACGAGCAGTACTTC; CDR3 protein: CASSLAAKGGYEQYF
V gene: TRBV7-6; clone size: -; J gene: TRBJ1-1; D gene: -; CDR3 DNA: TGTGCCAGCAGCCCGGAGGCTCAGATGAACACTGAAGCTTTCTTT; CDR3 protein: CASSPEAQMNTEAFF
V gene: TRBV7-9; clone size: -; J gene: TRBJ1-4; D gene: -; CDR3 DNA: TGTGCCAGCAGCTTAGAACGGGGAGTGGGAAAACTGTTTTTT; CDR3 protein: CASSLERGVGKLFF
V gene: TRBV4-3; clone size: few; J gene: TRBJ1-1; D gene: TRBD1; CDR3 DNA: TGCGCCAGCAGCCAATTTCCGGGACAGATGAACACTGAAGCTTTCTTT; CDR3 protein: CASSQFPGQMNTEAFF
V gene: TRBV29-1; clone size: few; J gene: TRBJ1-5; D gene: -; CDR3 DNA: TGCAGCGTTCGATTTCAGGGAAGTCAGCCCCAGCATTTT; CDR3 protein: CSVRFQGSQPQHF
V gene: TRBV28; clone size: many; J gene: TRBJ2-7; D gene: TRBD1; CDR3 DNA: TGTGCCACCCACAGGGGGTACGAGCAGTACTTC; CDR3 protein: CATHRGYEQYF
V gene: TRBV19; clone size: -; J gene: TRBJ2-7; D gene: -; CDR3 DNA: TGTGCCAGTAGTATAGGCCCGGGGGGCTTCTACGAGCAGTACTTC; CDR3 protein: CASSIGPGGFYEQYF
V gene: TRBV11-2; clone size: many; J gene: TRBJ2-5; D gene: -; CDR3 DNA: TGTGCCAGCAGCTTAACGCCTTCTCAAGAGACCCAGTACTTC; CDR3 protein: CASSLTPSQETQYF
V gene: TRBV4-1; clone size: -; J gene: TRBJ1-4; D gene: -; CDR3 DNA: TGCGCCAGCAGCCAAGATCTTGGGGGGGGCGGGTCACGAGAAAAACTGTTTTTT; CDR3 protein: CASSQDLGGGGSREKLFF
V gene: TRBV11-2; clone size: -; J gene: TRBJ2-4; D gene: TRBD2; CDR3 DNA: TGTGCCAGCAGCTTAACGGTCCCAAGGTTAGCGGGAGGTAAAAACACTCAGTACTTC; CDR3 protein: CASSLTVPRLAGGKNTQYF
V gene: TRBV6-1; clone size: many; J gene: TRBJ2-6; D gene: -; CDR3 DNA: TGTGCCAGCATTGGGGGCGCGTCGGGGGCCAACGTCCTGACTTTC; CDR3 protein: CASIGGASGANVLTF
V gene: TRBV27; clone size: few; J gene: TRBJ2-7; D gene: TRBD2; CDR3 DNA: TGTGCCAGCAGTTTATCGAGCCTAGCGGGAGTCTACGAGCAGTACTTC; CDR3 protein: CASSLSSLAGVYEQYF
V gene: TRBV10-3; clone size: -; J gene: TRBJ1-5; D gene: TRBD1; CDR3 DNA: TGTGCCATCAGTGACTACAGGGGGAATCAGCCCCAGCATTTT; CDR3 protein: CAISDYRGNQPQHF
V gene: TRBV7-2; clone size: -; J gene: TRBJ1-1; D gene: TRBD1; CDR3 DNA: TGTGCCAGCAGCGCAGACAGGGGGCTTGAAGCTTTCTTT; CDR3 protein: CASSADRGLEAFF
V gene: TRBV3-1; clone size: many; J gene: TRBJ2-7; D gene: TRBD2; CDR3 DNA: TGTGCCAGCAGTACCGGGACTAGCGGAATGTACGAGCAGTACTTC; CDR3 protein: CASSTGTSGMYEQYF
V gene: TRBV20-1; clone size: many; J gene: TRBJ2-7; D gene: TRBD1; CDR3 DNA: TGCAGTGCTAGAGATTACGGACAGGGGGCCTACGAGCAGTACTTC; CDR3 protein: CSARDYGQGAYEQYF
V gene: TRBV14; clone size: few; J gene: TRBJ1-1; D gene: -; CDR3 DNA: TGTGCCAGCAGCCAAATGACCGGCGAATCAGCTTACACTGAAGCTTTCTTT; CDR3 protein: CASSQMTGESAYTEAFF
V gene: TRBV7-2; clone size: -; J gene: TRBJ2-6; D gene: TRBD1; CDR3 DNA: TGTGCCAGCAGCCCGACAGGGGAAGCTGGGGCCAACGTCCTGACTTTC; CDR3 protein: CASSPTGEAGANVLTF
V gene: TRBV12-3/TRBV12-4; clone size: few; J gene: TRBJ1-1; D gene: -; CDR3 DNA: TGTGCCAGCAGTTTAGGCGGGCGGGTGAGAACTGAAGCTTTCTTT; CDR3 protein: CASSLGGRVRTEAFF
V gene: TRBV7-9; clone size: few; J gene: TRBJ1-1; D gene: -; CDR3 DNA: TGTGCCAGCCCCCCGGGGGGGGAGGACACTGAAGCTTTCTTT; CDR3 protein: CASPPGGEDTEAFF
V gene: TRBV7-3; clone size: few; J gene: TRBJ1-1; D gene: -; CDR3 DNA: TGTGCCAGCAGCTTAATCCTCTGGGACACTGAAGCTTTCTTT; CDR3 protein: CASSLILWDTEAFF
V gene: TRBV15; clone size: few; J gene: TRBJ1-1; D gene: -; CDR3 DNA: TGTGCCACCAGCAGAGATAGCCGGTTTGCCACTGAAGCTTTCTTT; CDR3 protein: CATSRDSRFATEAFF
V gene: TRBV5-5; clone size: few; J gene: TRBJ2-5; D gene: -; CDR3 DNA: TGTGCCAGCAGCTTGTCCGGGAGTCTCGGAGAGACCCAGTACTTC; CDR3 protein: CASSLSGSLGETQYF
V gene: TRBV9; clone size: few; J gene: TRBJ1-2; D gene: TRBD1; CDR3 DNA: TGTGCCAGCAGCGTAGGAGGGACAGGCTATGGCTACACCTTC; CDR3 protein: CASSVGGTGYGYTF
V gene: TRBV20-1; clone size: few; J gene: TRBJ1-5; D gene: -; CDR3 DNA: TGCAGTGCTGCTCCCGGGGATAGCAATCAGCCCCAGCATTTT; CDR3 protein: CSAAPGDSNQPQHF
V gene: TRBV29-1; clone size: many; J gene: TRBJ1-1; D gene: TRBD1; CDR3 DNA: TGCAGCGTCTTAGCAGGGGGCGTCTCTTTTACTGAAGCTTTCTTT; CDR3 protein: CSVLAGGVSFTEAFF
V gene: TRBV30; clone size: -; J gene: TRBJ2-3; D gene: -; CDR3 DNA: TGTGCCTGGAGTGTACCGGGTTTCAGGATTCGCACAGATACGCAGTATTTT; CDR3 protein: CAWSVPGFRIRTDTQYF
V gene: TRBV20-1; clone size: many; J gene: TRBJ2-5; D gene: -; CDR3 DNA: TGCAGTGCAAAAGGGGAAGGGGAGACCCAGTACTTC; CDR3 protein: CSAKGEGETQYF
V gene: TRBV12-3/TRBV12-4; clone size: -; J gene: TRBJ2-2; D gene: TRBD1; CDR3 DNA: TGTGCCAGCAGTCCCTATTCGACAGGGGGCCCCGGGGAGCTGTTTTTT; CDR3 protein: CASSPYSTGGPGELFF
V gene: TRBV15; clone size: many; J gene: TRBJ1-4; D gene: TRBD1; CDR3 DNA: TGTGCCACCAGCGGCGAGGACCGGGACAGGGGAAGGGGCACAAATGAAAAACTGTTTTTT; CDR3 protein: CATSGEDRDRGRGTNEKLFF
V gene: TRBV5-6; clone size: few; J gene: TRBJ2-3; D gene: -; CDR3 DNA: TGTGCCAGCAGCCCGAATGGACGCGGGAACACAGATACGCAGTATTTT; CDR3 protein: CASSPNGRGNTDTQYF
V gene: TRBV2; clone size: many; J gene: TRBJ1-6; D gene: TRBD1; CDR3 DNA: TGTGCCAGCAGCGGACAGGGTGGGAATTCACCCCTCCACTTT; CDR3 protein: CASSGQGGNSPLHF
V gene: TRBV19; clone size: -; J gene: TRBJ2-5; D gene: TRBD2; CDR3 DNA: TGTGCCAGTAGACCAGGGACTAGCCTTTACCAAGAGACCCAGTACTTC; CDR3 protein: CASRPGTSLYQETQYF
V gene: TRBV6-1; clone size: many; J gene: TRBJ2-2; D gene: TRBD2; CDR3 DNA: TGTGCCATGCGGGAGTACCACACCGGGGAGCTGTTTTTT; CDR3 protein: CAMREYHTGELFF
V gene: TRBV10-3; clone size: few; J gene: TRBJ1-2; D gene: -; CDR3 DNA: TGTGCCAACTCTCAGGTCGAAGCCTATGGCTACACCTTC; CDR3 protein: CANSQVEAYGYTF
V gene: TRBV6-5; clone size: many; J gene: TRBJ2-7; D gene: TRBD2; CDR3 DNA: TGTGCCAGCAGTTCACTAGCGGGAGGGCAAATTTCCTACGAGCAGTACTTC; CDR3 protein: CASSSLAGGQISYEQYF
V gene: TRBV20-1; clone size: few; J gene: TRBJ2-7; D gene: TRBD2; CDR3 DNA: TGCAGTGCGCCGGTGTGGGCGGGAGTTTCCTACGAGCAGTACTTC; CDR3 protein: CSAPVWAGVSYEQYF
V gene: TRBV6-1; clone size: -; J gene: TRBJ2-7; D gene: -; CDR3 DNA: TGTGCCAGCAGCCAGACAGAAGGTGAGACCCTGAACCCCTACGAGCAGTACTTC; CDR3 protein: CASSQTEGETLNPYEQYF
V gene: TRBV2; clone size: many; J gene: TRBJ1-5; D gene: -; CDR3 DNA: TGTGCCAGCAACTTGGATCTATGGGGCAATCAGCCCCAGCATTTT; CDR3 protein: CASNLDLWGNQPQHF
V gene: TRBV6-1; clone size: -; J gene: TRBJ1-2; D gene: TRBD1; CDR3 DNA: TGTGCCAGCAGTGAAGGGGACAGCAATAACTATGGCTACACCTTC; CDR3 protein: CASSEGDSNNYGYTF
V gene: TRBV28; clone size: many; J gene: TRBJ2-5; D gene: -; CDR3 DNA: TGTGCCAGCAGTGACGGGTCTACAGGGAGACGAACACAAGAGACCCAGTACTTC; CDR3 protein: CASSDGSTGRRTQETQYF
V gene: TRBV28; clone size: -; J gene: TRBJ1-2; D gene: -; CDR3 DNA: TGTGCCAGCAGTGTCCCGGCGAGTGGCTATGGCTACACCTTC; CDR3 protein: CASSVPASGYGYTF
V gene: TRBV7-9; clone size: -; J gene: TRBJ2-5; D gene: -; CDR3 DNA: TGTGCCAGCAGCCTCGTACAGGGCCGGGGAGAAGAGACCCAGTACTTC; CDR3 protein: CASSLVQGRGEETQYF
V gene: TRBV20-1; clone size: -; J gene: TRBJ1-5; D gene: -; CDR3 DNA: TGCAGTGCTTGGCGGCAGGCCCAGCATTTT; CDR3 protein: CSAWRQAQHF
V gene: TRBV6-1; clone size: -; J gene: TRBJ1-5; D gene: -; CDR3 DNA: TGTGCCAGCAGTGCACGGACAGTAAGCAATCAGCCCCAGCATTTT; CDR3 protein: CASSARTVSNQPQHF
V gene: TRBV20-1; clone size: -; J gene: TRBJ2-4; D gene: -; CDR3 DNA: TGCAGTGCTAGAGGAGGGGAAAACATTCAGTACTTC; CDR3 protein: CSARGGENIQYF
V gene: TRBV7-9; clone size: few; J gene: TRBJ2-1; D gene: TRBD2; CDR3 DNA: TGTGCCAGCAGCTTAGTGACTAGCGGGAGAAACAATGAGCAGTTCTTC; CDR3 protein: CASSLVTSGRNNEQFF
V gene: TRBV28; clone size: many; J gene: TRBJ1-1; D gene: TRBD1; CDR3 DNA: TGTGCCAGCAGTTTGCCGGGACAGGGCGCTGAAGCTTTCTTT; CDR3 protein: CASSLPGQGAEAFF
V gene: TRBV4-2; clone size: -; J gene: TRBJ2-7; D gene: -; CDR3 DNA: TGTGCCAGCAGCCAAGGAAGAGGGGAAGAAAGCGAGCAGTACTTC; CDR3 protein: CASSQGRGEESEQYF
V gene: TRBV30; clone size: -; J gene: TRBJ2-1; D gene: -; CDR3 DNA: TGTGCCTGGAGTGTTAATAGCGGACTCGACAATGAGCAGTTCTTC; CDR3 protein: CAWSVNSGLDNEQFF
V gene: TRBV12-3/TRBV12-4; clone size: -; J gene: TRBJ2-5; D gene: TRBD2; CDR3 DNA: TGTGCCAGCCGGACGGGGGCCACTAGCGGGGAGACCCAGTACTTC; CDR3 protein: CASRTGATSGETQYF
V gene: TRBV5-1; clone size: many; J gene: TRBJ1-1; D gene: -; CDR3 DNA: TGCGCCAGCAGCTTGGTACAGGGAACTGAAGCTTTCTTT; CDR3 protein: CASSLVQGTEAFF